The 30 T cell receptor beta chains in this list originate from one sample, sequenced in a study of blood T cell repertoires in COVID-19. The table came from immunoSEQ multiplex PCR; TCRdb's copy has only in-frame clones and leaves some out. The table includes 150,000 to 200,000 clones, around 79% detected once. Specimen: PBMCs or T cells enriched from blood (not recorded which). The receptors originated from a man aged 45-65 years who had recovered from COVID-19.

This sequence joins TRBV30 and TRBJ1-5, with D perhaps TRBD1 (6 bases). The germline V gene has CDR1 GTSNPN and CDR2 SVGIG (reference sequence). The V end was cut by 2 bases, the J end by 3 bases, with 14 bases between. The CDR3 runs 15 residues. This chain's CDR3 is CAWSSSGQINQPQHF. The CDR3 bases are TGTGCCTGGAGTTCCAGTGGACAGATCAATCAGCCCCAGCATTTT.

CDR3 loop: CASSQGVGKADLAGTDTQYF. The CDR3 nucleotides read TGTGCCAGCAGCCAAGGGGTAGGGAAAGCGGACCTAGCGGGCACAGATACGCAGTATTTT. The genes are TRBV3-1 (or the pseudogene TRBV3-2) and TRBJ2-3, with TRBD2 matching 7 bases. Per the germline V gene, CDR1 is LGHDT and CDR2 is YNNKEL (reference sequence). This CDR3 region has 20 residues. After removal of 1 base from V and 1 base from J, the junction contained 17 bases not matched to a gene.

The CDR3 nucleotides read TGCGCCAGCAGCTTAGGGGTCGGGGCCAACGTCCTGACTTTC. Protein product: CASSLGVGANVLTF. The chain combines TRBV5-1 with TRBJ2-6; perhaps TRBD1 as D (5 bases). Trimming took 2 bases from V and 4 from J, leaving 7 bases between them. The CDR3 consists of 14 residues. Per germline, CDR1 SGHRS and CDR2 YFSETQ.

This chain links TRBV6-5 with TRBJ1-2; 8 bases match TRBD1. This CDR3 is built from 12 residues. Germline lookup yields CDR1 MNHEY and CDR2 SVGAGI. The V segment lost 10 bases and the J segment 2 bases; nucleotides outside the gene matches: 3. The CDR3 nucleotides are TGTGCCACCGGACAGGGAAACTATGGCTACACCTTC. This gives the protein CATGQGNYGYTF.

V and J are TRBV25-1 and TRBJ1-5; D is uncertain. The CDR3 extends over 12 amino acids. Germline-derived CDR1 and CDR2 are MGHDK and SYGVNS. V dropped 3 bases and J dropped 9 bases, with 9 bases sitting between them. This chain's CDR3 is CASSEAVGPQHF. The DNA for the CDR3 is TGTGCCAGCAGTGAGGCGGTAGGGCCCCAGCATTTT.

The V call is TRBV5-4, the J call TRBJ1-1, with 8 bases identical to TRBD1. V was pared by 3 bases and J by 4 bases, with 5 bases of the junction left unmatched. Germline V gene lookup returns CDR1 SGHNT and CDR2 YYREEE (reference sequence). The CDR3 totals 14 residues. This CDR3 reads CASSSETGGTEAFF. The DNA of the CDR3 is TGTGCCAGCAGCTCGGAAACAGGGGGCACTGAAGCTTTCTTT. The whole variable domain, remainder taken from reference TRBV5-4 and TRBJ1-1, is ETGVTQSPTHLIKTRGQQVTLRCSSQSGHNTVSWYQQALGQGPQFIFQYYREEENGRGNFPPRFSGLQFPNYSSELNVNALELDDSALYLCASSSETGGTEAFFGQGTRLTVV.

This sequence joins TRBV19 and TRBJ1-3; possibly TRBD1 for D (6 bases). Trimming pared 5 bases from V and 3 bases from J, leaving 14 bases between. Germline V gives CDR1 LNHDA, CDR2 SQIVND (reference sequence). CDR3 length: 15 amino acids. The CDR3 protein is CASSLDRTHGNTIYF. Written as DNA, the CDR3 is TGTGCCAGTAGTCTCGACAGGACGCATGGAAACACCATATATTTT.

The gene calls are TRBV10-3 and TRBJ2-5; TRBD1 might be the D (5 bases). This CDR3 has 13 residues. Trimming shortened V by 3 bases and J by 3 bases, and 8 bases separated the two germline ends. Germline V gene data show CDR1 as ENHRY and CDR2 as SYGVKD. The CDR3 nucleotides read TGTGCCATCAGTGAATTAGGGGAAGAGACCCAGTACTTC. This codes for CAISELGEETQYF.

The chain carries TRBV30 and TRBJ1-1; TRBD1 aligns across 12 bases. Germline values: CDR1 GTSNPN, CDR2 SVGIG (reference sequence). J gave up 4 bases and V 5 bases, and 8 bases lay outside the gene matches. The CDR3 consists of 15 residues. The CDR3 region is CAWSPGQGAGTEAFF. The CDR3 bases are TGTGCCTGGTCCCCGGGACAGGGGGCTGGCACTGAAGCTTTCTTT.

The chain uses TRBV5-1 and TRBJ1-6; a possible D gene is TRBD1 (6 bases). The CDR3 covers 16 residues. Germline V CDR1 and CDR2: SGHRS, YFSETQ. The V gene lost 1 base and the J gene lost 6 bases, with 14 bases spanning the gap. The CDR3 here is CASSLFTGTVNSPLHF. CDR3 DNA sequence: TGCGCCAGCAGCTTGTTCACAGGGACCGTTAATTCACCCCTCCACTTT.

The V gene is TRBV30, the J gene TRBJ2-1, with 11 bases lining up with TRBD2. V lost 0 bases to trimming and J lost 2 bases; unmatched junction nucleotides: 3. The CDR3 consists of 16 residues. In germline, CDR1 is GTSNPN, CDR2 SVGIG (reference sequence). The CDR3 loop reads CAWSVLSGGAYNEQFF. The CDR3 DNA is TGTGCCTGGAGTGTGCTTAGCGGGGGGGCCTACAATGAGCAGTTCTTC.

This sequence joins TRBV7-9 and TRBJ1-1; 8 bases agree with TRBD1. Germline V gene data show CDR1 as SEHNR and CDR2 as FQNEAQ (reference sequence). Trimming took 1 base from V and 4 from J; bases not matched to a gene: 14. CDR3 length equals 18 residues. CDR3 in amino acids: CASSLVVTGGKVGTEAFF. CDR3 sequence (DNA): TGTGCCAGCAGCTTAGTGGTCACAGGGGGAAAAGTGGGCACTGAAGCTTTCTTT.

This chain uses TRBV27 with TRBJ2-5, with D tentatively TRBD2 (5 bases). The V and J ends lost 5 bases and 2 bases respectively, with 15 bases between them. The CDR3 totals 15 residues. CDR1 and CDR2 from the germline V gene are MNHEY and SMNVEV (reference sequence). CDR3 sequence (DNA): TGTGCCAGCAGTCCAACGATGGGAGAGCAAGAGACCCAGTACTTC. Protein product: CASSPTMGEQETQYF.

A single count supports this clone. The genes are TRBV27 and TRBJ2-1, with D possibly being TRBD2 (6 bases). The V end was cut by 6 bases, the J end by 3 bases, with 12 bases between. Germline CDR1 reads MNHEY; CDR2 reads SMNVEV (reference sequence). This CDR3 region has 14 residues. The CDR3 sequence is CASSRDFSYNEQFF. The CDR3 DNA sequence: TGTGCCAGCAGCCGGGACTTCAGCTACAATGAGCAGTTCTTC.

J is TRBJ2-3 and V is TRBV28; possibly TRBD2 for D (6 bases). Germline V gene data show CDR1 as MDHEN and CDR2 as SYDVKM. V shed 7 bases and J shed 2 bases, with 13 bases lying between them. This CDR3 spans 14 amino acids. CDR3 protein: CASIKPGLTDTQYF. The CDR3 DNA is TGTGCCAGCATCAAACCGGGACTCACAGATACGCAGTATTTT.

This clone occurred a few times. The chain links TRBV5-8 to TRBJ1-5; 9 bases agree with TRBD1. V was pared by 7 bases and J by 9 bases, with 8 bases of the junction left unmatched. Germline V CDR1 and CDR2: SGHTS, YDEGEE. This CDR3 region has 13 residues. Here the CDR3 reads CASSSQGARPQHF. As DNA, the CDR3 is TGTGCCAGCTCATCACAGGGGGCGAGGCCCCAGCATTTT.

This chain uses TRBV3-1 (or the pseudogene TRBV3-2) with TRBJ2-7; maybe TRBD1 (5 bases). Trimming pared 1 base from V and 3 bases from J, leaving 10 bases between. CDR1 is LGHDT, CDR2 YNNKEL, per germline (reference sequence). The CDR3 spans 14 residues. CDR3 DNA: TGTGCCAGCAGCCAAGGAGACAGTCACTACGAGCAGTACTTC. Translating gives CASSQGDSHYEQYF.

The J gene is TRBJ2-1, the V gene TRBV11-1, with 10 bases fitting TRBD1. CDR3 length equals 14 residues. Looked up from germline, CDR1 is SGHAT and CDR2 is FQDESV (reference sequence). V lost 4 bases, J lost 7 bases, and 4 bases stayed unmatched. The chain's CDR3 is CASSSVDRGNEQFF. The CDR3 DNA reads as TGTGCCAGCAGCTCCGTGGACAGGGGGAATGAGCAGTTCTTC.

The rearrangement joins TRBV6-6 to TRBJ2-2; D unclear. Germline assignment: CDR1 MNHNY and CDR2 SVGAGI (reference sequence). The V end lost 5 bases, the J end lost 5 bases, and 9 bases lay between the germline ends. This CDR3 has 13 residues. The CDR3, as DNA: TGTGCCAGCAGTCCACGGGTTACCGGGGAGCTGTTTTTT. Protein product: CASSPRVTGELFF.

The CDR3 here is CASRGQGAYEQYF. The CDR3 bases are TGTGCCAGCAGAGGACAGGGGGCCTACGAGCAGTACTTC. The V call is TRBV2, the J call TRBJ2-7; 10 bases fit TRBD1. Germline V CDR1 and CDR2: SNHLY, FYNNEI. The CDR3 spans 13 residues. V trimming: 6 bases; J trimming: 2 bases; junction bases outside the gene matches: 1.

This clone was observed a handful of times. The V gene is TRBV29-1, the J gene TRBJ2-1; D might be TRBD1 (6 bases). V was clipped by 2 bases and J by 4 bases, with 9 bases between them. This CDR3 has 13 residues. Germline assignment: CDR1 SQVTM and CDR2 ANQGSEA. This chain's CDR3 is CSVERQGYNEQFF. In nucleotides, the CDR3 is TGCAGCGTTGAAAGGCAGGGGTACAATGAGCAGTTCTTC.

This chain uses TRBV7-2 with TRBJ2-2, with TRBD1 matching over 9 bases. V shed 4 bases and J 8 bases; nucleotides not matched to a gene: 11. Germline CDR1 is SGHTA and CDR2 is FQGNSA. This CDR3 region has 16 residues. This CDR3 is CASSSRTGGAAGELFF. The CDR3 DNA reads TGTGCCAGCAGCTCCAGAACAGGGGGCGCCGCTGGGGAGCTGTTTTTT.

The V gene is TRBV5-1, the J gene TRBJ1-2; D not resolved. Germline CDR1 and CDR2: SGHRS and YFSETQ. This CDR3 has 13 amino acids. V gave up 4 bases and J gave up 7 bases, with 14 bases separating them. CDR3 coding DNA: TGCGCCAGCAGCCTCCGGGAGACGAGTGGCTACACCTTC. It is translated as CASSLRETSGYTF.

This chain connects TRBV13 to TRBJ1-6; 7 positions agree with TRBD1. Germline loops: CDR1 PRHDT, CDR2 FYEKMQ (reference sequence). The CDR3 runs 12 residues. After removal of 2 bases from V and 17 bases from J, the junction contained 6 bases not matched to a gene. The CDR3 nucleotides are TGTGCCAGCAGCTTAAACCGACAGGGAGTCCACTTT. This codes for CASSLNRQGVHF.

The chain combines TRBV7-2 with TRBJ2-7; D may be TRBD1 (6 bases). Germline CDR1 and CDR2: SGHTA and FQGNSA. Trimming stripped 3 bases from V and 13 bases from J, with 19 bases between. The CDR3 has 13 amino acids. The CDR3: CASSLVWGGDTYF. DNA of the CDR3: TGTGCCAGCAGCTTGGTATGGGGTGGGGACACTTACTTC.

The chain carries TRBV28 and TRBJ1-1; no clear D gene. Trimming cost V 8 bases and J 0 bases, with 7 bases left between them. The CDR3 runs 12 residues. Per germline, CDR1 MDHEN and CDR2 SYDVKM. CDR3 loop: CASGSLNTEAFF. Here the CDR3 DNA reads TGTGCCAGCGGGAGTTTGAACACTGAAGCTTTCTTT.

This clone was detected only once. CDR3 coding DNA: TGTGCCAGCAGCCAAGAGGTCGTGGGTGGGTTTGTAGCGGGGACTGGTGGAAACACCATATATTTT. Translating gives CASSQEVVGGFVAGTGGNTIYF. The chain employs TRBV4-2 and TRBJ1-3, with a tentative D call TRBD1 (5 bases). In germline, CDR1 is LGHNA, CDR2 YNFKEQ. The CDR3 has 22 residues. V shed 0 bases and J shed 3 bases, with 30 bases lying between them.

The chain carries TRBV6-6 and TRBJ1-2; the D gene is possibly TRBD1 (6 bases). CDR1 and CDR2 from the germline V gene are MNHNY and SVGAGI (reference sequence). With 7 bases removed from V and 4 bases from J, the gap between germline ends came to 19 bases. The CDR3 runs to 15 residues. The chain's CDR3 is CASTPGDTRTYGYTF. DNA of the CDR3: TGTGCCAGCACCCCAGGGGACACCAGGACCTATGGCTACACCTTC.

The rearrangement uses TRBV18 and TRBJ1-2; TRBD1 agrees at 7 bases. CDR1 is KGHSH and CDR2 is LQKENI in the germline V gene. The CDR3 extends over 13 amino acids. Losses at the gene ends were 4 bases for V and 6 bases for J; bases not matched to a gene: 5. The CDR3 DNA follows: TGTGCCAGCTCACAAGACAGGGTAAATGGCTACACCTTC. Translating gives CASSQDRVNGYTF.

The sample holds a few counts of this clone. The chain recombines TRBV4-2 with TRBJ2-5; 7 positions agree with TRBD2. After removal of 4 bases from V and 5 bases from J, the junction contained 13 bases not matched to a gene. The CDR3 totals 16 residues. The germline V gene encodes CDR1 LGHNA and CDR2 YNFKEQ. The CDR3, as DNA: TGTGCCAGCAGCCCCTCCAGCGGGGCGGGGGAGGAGACCCAGTACTTC. It specifies CASSPSSGAGEETQYF.